This passage covers 21 T cell receptor beta chains from one sample sequenced in a study of cytomegalovirus exposure and HLA in healthy donors. With 60 Vbeta and 13 Jbeta primers, the PCR was carried out. Clones were read by immunoSEQ multiplex PCR, and TCRdb kept only the in-frame ones, dropping some. This sample has around 120,000 clones; about 75% occur once, and the top ten carry about 30%. Sequenced input: PBMCs. Receptors originate from a man in his 60s in good health and CMV-seropositive.

The V gene is TRBV6-6, the J gene TRBJ1-1; D perhaps matches TRBD1 (5 bases). Trimming stripped 6 bases from V and 5 bases from J, with 7 bases between. In germline, CDR1 is MNHNY, CDR2 SVGAGI (reference sequence). This CDR3 contains 11 residues. Here the CDR3 reads CASSTGTEAFF. DNA of the CDR3: TGTGCCAGCAGCACAGGAACTGAAGCTTTCTTT.

This clone was recorded a few times. The chain couples TRBV11-2 to TRBJ2-7, with D maybe TRBD1 (5 bases). The CDR3 is 15 amino acids. Germline V gives CDR1 SGHAT, CDR2 FQNNGV. Between the trimmed V and J ends, which lost 0 bases and 4 bases, there was a span of 13 bases. CDR3 residues: CASSLDRERAYEQYF. CDR3 DNA sequence: TGTGCCAGCAGCTTAGACAGGGAAAGGGCTTACGAGCAGTACTTC.

CDR3 nucleotides: TGTGCCAGCAGCTTGGCTAGCGGGGATAGAGAGACCCAGTACTTC. Protein: CASSLASGDRETQYF. The rearrangement links TRBV7-2 to TRBJ2-5, with 9 bases identical to TRBD2. This CDR3 region has 15 residues. The V gene's germline CDR1 is SGHTA and CDR2 FQGNSA. The junction had 6 bases not matched to a gene; V was cut back by 3 bases and J by 4 bases.

This clone was observed a handful of times. This chain joins TRBV18 and TRBJ1-2; 7 bases agree with TRBD1. Germline V gene sequence: CDR1 KGHSH, CDR2 LQKENI. Trimming cost V 3 bases and J 13 bases; bases outside gene matches: 11. This CDR3 has 13 amino acids. CDR3: CASSPGQAEWLTF. CDR3 nucleotide sequence: TGTGCCAGCTCACCCGGACAGGCGGAGTGGCTCACCTTC.

This clone was observed a few times. The chain uses TRBV9 and TRBJ1-4; TRBD1 aligns across 9 bases. V lost 4 bases and J lost 8; bases outside the gene matches: 9. The CDR3 sequence is 15 residues long. Germline lookup yields CDR1 SGDLS and CDR2 YYNGEE. This chain's CDR3 is CASSKGQGLGEKLFF. CDR3 bases: TGTGCCAGCAGCAAGGGACAGGGTCTCGGCGAAAAACTGTTTTTT.

The chain links TRBV5-6 to TRBJ1-2, with D perhaps matching TRBD1 (5 bases). CDR1 is SGHDT, CDR2 YYEEEE, per germline. V was trimmed by 0 bases and J by 8 bases, leaving 8 bases between them. The CDR3 extends over 12 amino acids. CDR3 DNA: TGTGCCAGCAGCTTGGGTAGGGGAGGCTACACCTTC. This sequence encodes CASSLGRGGYTF.

This clone was picked up one time. The V and J genes are TRBV4-2 and TRBJ2-5; D is perhaps TRBD2 (6 bases). Trimming removed 5 bases from V and 1 base from J, with 11 bases in between. The germline gives CDR1 LGHNA, CDR2 YNFKEQ. The CDR3 length is 14 residues. The DNA for the CDR3 is TGTGCCAGCAGCACCGGGGGTCCCCAAGAGACCCAGTACTTC. Its translation: CASSTGGPQETQYF.

The chain joins TRBV30 to TRBJ1-2, with 8 bases matching TRBD1. Trimming took 5 bases from V and 7 from J; bases not matched to a gene: 12. Germline CDR1 is GTSNPN and CDR2 is SVGIG (reference sequence). The CDR3 extends over 14 amino acids. CDR3 sequence: CAWGDRIPWRGYTF. As DNA, the CDR3 is TGTGCCTGGGGGGACAGGATCCCTTGGCGTGGCTACACCTTC.

The chain links TRBV27 to TRBJ2-7, with TRBD1 as a possible D gene (6 bases). With 0 bases removed from V and 5 bases from J, the gap between germline ends came to 11 bases. The V gene's germline CDR1 is MNHEY and CDR2 SMNVEV (reference sequence). This CDR3 region has 14 residues. In nucleotides, the CDR3 is TGTGCCAGCAGTTTATCTCAGGGGTTCCACGAGCAGTACTTC. It specifies CASSLSQGFHEQYF.

Only a few counts were recorded for this clone. This CDR3 reads CASSEALGGGANYGYTF. The CDR3 DNA follows: TGTGCCAGCAGTGAAGCGCTAGGGGGGGGCGCCAACTATGGCTACACCTTC. The chain uses TRBV6-1 and TRBJ1-2; a weak D match, TRBD1 (6 bases). The CDR3 runs to 17 residues. Germline assignment: CDR1 MNHNS and CDR2 SASEGT. Trimming left V 0 bases short and J 2 bases short, with 16 bases between.

This clone has more than one count but fewer than ten. J is TRBJ1-2 and V is TRBV5-5, with 9 positions matching TRBD1. V shed 0 bases and J 3 bases; nucleotides not matched to a gene: 0. Germline V gene sequence: CDR1 SGHKS, CDR2 YYEKEE (reference sequence). The CDR3 has 14 residues. The CDR3 DNA reads TGTGCCAGCAGCTTGGGGACAGGGGACTATGGCTACACCTTC. It translates to CASSLGTGDYGYTF.

The CDR3 here is CASRAIGVNTEAFF. CDR3 bases: TGTGCCAGCAGGGCAATCGGAGTTAACACTGAAGCTTTCTTT. The chain has TRBV6-1 and TRBJ1-1; D not resolved. Trimming cost V 6 bases and J 2 bases, with 13 bases left between them. The CDR3 consists of 14 residues. CDR1 is MNHNS and CDR2 is SASEGT in the germline V gene.

The V call is TRBV5-5, the J call TRBJ1-1, with TRBD1 identical over 8 bases. V shed 4 bases and J 0 bases; nucleotides not matched to a gene: 8. The CDR3 spans 16 residues. In germline, CDR1 is SGHKS, CDR2 YYEKEE (reference sequence). CDR3 sequence reads: CASSLTQGEVNTEAFF. CDR3 nucleotides: TGTGCCAGCAGCCTAACACAGGGGGAGGTGAACACTGAAGCTTTCTTT.

The chain is built from TRBV7-2 and TRBJ1-5, with D perhaps TRBD1 (5 bases). V dropped 5 bases and J dropped 1 base, with 12 bases sitting between them. Germline V gives CDR1 SGHTA, CDR2 FQGNSA. This CDR3 is built from 15 residues. CDR3 in amino acids: CASSRDFLSNQPQHF. As DNA, the CDR3 is TGTGCCAGCAGCCGGGACTTCTTGAGCAATCAGCCCCAGCATTTT.

Only one count was recorded for this clone. This chain joins TRBV7-9 and TRBJ2-5; TRBD1 might be the D (5 bases). Per germline, CDR1 SEHNR and CDR2 FQNEAQ (reference sequence). Trimming removed 2 bases from V and 4 bases from J, with 17 bases in between. The CDR3 covers 16 residues. CDR3: CASSLPPQGRTETQYF. CDR3 sequence (DNA): TGTGCCAGCAGCTTACCCCCTCAGGGAAGGACAGAGACCCAGTACTTC.

This clone was picked up one time. The chain carries TRBV5-4 and TRBJ2-1, with 8 nucleotides matching TRBD1. The CDR3 consists of 12 residues. The trim removed 4 bases at V and 6 bases at J, leaving 0 bases unmatched. The V gene's germline CDR1 is SGHNT and CDR2 YYREEE (reference sequence). The CDR3 sequence: CASSTGGNEQFF. CDR3 in DNA: TGTGCCAGCAGCACAGGGGGCAATGAGCAGTTCTTC. Combining the CDR3 with reference TRBV5-4 and TRBJ2-1 gives the whole variable domain ETGVTQSPTHLIKTRGQQVTLRCSSQSGHNTVSWYQQALGQGPQFIFQYYREEENGRGNFPPRFSGLQFPNYSSELNVNALELDDSALYLCASSTGGNEQFFGPGTRLTVL.

This clone was observed a few times. The chain couples TRBV6-1 to TRBJ1-5, with D unresolved. The CDR3 has 14 amino acids. V was trimmed by 6 bases and J by 4 bases, leaving 13 bases between them. Germline CDR1 is MNHNS and CDR2 is SASEGT. Here the CDR3 reads CASSSIGFNQPQHF. The CDR3 nucleotides are TGTGCCAGCAGCTCTATCGGGTTTAATCAGCCCCAGCATTTT.

The chain has TRBV6-6 and TRBJ2-7; D not certain. Trimming shortened V by 2 bases and J by 1 base, and 3 bases separated the two germline ends. The germline V gene encodes CDR1 MNHNY and CDR2 SVGAGI (reference sequence). CDR3 size: 12 residues. The CDR3 spells CASSYESYEQYF. CDR3 sequence (DNA): TGTGCCAGCAGTTACGAGTCCTACGAGCAGTACTTC.

This chain uses TRBV12-5 with TRBJ1-1, with 11 bases lining up with TRBD1. The CDR3 is 13 amino acids. V lost 1 base to trimming and J lost 8 bases; unmatched junction nucleotides: 0. Germline CDR1 and CDR2: LGHNT and FRNRAP. The DNA for the CDR3 is TGTGCTAGTGGTTTGGGGACAGGGGGCGAAGCTTTCTTT. Amino acid sequence: CASGLGTGGEAFF.

This clone was seen a single time. The chain couples TRBV27 to TRBJ1-2; tentatively, D is TRBD1 (6 bases). The germline CDR1 and CDR2 sequences are MNHEY and SMNVEV (reference sequence). The length of the CDR3 is 16 residues. Trimming left V 3 bases short and J 0 bases short, with 14 bases between. The CDR3 sequence: CASSFGRQASNYGYTF. The CDR3 DNA sequence: TGTGCCAGCAGTTTTGGGAGACAGGCTTCTAACTATGGCTACACCTTC.

The chain carries TRBV10-3 and TRBJ1-1; 7 bases fit TRBD1. The CDR3 contains 13 residues. The junction had 5 bases not matched to a gene; V was cut back by 8 bases and J by 2 bases. In germline, CDR1 is ENHRY, CDR2 SYGVKD. The CDR3 region has the DNA TGTGCCATCGGGGGACAGCCAAACACTGAAGCTTTCTTT. It yields the protein CAIGGQPNTEAFF.